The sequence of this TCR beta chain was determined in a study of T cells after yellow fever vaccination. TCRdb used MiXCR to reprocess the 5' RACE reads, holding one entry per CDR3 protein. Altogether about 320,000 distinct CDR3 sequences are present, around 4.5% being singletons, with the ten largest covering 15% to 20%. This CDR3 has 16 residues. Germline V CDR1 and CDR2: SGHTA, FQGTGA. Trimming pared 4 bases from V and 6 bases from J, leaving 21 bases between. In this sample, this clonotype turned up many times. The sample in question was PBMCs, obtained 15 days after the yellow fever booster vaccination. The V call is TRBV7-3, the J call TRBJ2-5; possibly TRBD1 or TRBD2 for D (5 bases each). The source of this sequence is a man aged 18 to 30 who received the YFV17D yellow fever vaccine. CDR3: CASSSLPRGQGQTQYF. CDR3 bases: TGTGCCAGCAGCTCCCTTCCACGCGGGCAGGGACAGACCCAGTACTTC.